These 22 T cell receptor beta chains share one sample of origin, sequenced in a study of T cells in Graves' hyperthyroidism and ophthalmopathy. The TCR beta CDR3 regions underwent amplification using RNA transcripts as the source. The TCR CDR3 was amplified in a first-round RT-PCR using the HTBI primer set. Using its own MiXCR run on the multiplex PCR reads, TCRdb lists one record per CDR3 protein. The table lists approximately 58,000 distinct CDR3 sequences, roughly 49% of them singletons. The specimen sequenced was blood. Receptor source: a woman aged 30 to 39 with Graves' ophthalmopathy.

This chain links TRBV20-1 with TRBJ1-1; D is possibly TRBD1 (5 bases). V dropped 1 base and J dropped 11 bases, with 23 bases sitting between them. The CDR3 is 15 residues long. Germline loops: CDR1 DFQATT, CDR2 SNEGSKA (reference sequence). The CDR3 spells CSARAPTSGGSVAFF. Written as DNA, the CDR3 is TGCAGTGCTAGAGCCCCGACTAGCGGGGGGAGTGTTGCTTTCTTT.

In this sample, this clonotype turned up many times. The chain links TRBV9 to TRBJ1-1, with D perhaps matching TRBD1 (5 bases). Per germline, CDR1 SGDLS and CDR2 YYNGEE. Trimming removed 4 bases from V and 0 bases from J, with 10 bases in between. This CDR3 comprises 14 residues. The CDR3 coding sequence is TGTGCCAGCAGCAGCGGGACGTTGAACACTGAAGCTTTCTTT. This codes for CASSSGTLNTEAFF.

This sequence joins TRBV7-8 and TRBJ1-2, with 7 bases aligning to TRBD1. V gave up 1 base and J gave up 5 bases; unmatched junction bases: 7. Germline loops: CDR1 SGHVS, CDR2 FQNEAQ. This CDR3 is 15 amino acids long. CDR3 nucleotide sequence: TGTGCCAGCAGCTTAGAGGCAGGGGGTAGTTATGGCTACACCTTC. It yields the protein CASSLEAGGSYGYTF.

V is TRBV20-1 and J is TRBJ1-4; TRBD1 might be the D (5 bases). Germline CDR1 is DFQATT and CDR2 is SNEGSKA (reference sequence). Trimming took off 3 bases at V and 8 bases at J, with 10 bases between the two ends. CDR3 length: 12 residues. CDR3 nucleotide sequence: TGCAGTGCTAGGGGACCAACGGAAAAACTGTTTTTT. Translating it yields CSARGPTEKLFF.

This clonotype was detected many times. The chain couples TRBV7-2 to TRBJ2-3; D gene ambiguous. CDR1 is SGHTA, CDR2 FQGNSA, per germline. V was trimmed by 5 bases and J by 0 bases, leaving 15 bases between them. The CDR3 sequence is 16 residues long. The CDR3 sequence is CASSRDRNYSTDTQYF. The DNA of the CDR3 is TGTGCCAGCAGCCGAGATCGGAACTATAGCACAGATACGCAGTATTTT.

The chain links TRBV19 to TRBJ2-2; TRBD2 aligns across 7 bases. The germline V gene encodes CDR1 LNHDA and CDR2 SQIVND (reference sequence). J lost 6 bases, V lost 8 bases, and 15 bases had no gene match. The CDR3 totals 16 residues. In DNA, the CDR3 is TGTGCCAGTGGCATAAGGCCAGGGACTACGGCCGGGGAGCTGTTTTTT. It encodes CASGIRPGTTAGELFF.

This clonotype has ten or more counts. The CDR3 spells CASSPLLLGGYTF. In DNA form, the CDR3 reads TGTGCCAGCAGTCCCCTCTTGTTAGGCGGCTACACCTTC. The V call is TRBV12-3 or TRBV12-4, the J call TRBJ1-2; D unresolved. Trimming cost V 5 bases and J 8 bases, with 15 bases left between them. The CDR3 has 13 residues.

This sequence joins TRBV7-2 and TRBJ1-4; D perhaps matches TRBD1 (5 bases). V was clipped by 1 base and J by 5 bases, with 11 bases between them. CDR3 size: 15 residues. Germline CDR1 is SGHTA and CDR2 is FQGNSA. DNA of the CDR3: TGTGCCAGCAGCTTAGTATCAGGGCTGAATGAAAAACTGTTTTTT. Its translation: CASSLVSGLNEKLFF.

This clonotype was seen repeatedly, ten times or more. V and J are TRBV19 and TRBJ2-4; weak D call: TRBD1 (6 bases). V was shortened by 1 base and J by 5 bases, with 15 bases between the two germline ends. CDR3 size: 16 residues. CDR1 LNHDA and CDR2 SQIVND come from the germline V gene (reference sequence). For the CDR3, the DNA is TGTGCCAGTAGTATAGTGGCCTCCCAGGGGCAAAACATTCAGTACTTC. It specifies CASSIVASQGQNIQYF.

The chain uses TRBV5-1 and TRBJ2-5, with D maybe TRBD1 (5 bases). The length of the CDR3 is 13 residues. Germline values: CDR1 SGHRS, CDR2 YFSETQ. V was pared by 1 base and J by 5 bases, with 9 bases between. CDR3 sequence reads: CASSLRRGETQYF. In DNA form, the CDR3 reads TGCGCCAGCAGCTTGAGAAGGGGCGAGACCCAGTACTTC.

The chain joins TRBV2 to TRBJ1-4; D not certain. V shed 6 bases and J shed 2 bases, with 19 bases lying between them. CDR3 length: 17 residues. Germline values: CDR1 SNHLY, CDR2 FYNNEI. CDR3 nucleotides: TGTGCCAGCAGGGAAACTAGCGGGAGGGCCACTAATGAAAAACTGTTTTTT. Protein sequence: CASRETSGRATNEKLFF.

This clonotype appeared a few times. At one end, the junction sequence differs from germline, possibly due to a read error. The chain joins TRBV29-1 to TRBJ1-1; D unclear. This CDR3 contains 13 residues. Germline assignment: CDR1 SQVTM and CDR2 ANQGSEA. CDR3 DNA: TGCAGCGCTACGATAGCACAGAACACAGAAGCTTTCTTT. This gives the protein CSATIAQNTEAFF.

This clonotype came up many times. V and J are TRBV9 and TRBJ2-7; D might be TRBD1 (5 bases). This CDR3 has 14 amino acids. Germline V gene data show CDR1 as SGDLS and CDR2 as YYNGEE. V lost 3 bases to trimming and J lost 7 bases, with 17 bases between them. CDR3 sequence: CASSAEGHFFEQYF. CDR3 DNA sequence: TGTGCCAGCAGCGCGGAAGGACACTTCTTTGAGCAGTACTTC.

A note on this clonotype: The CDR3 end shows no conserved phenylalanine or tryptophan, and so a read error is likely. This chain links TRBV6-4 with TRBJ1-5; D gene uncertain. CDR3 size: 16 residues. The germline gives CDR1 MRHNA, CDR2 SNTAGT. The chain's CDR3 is CARSKRRTDYNQPQHL. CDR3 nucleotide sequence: TGTGCCCGCAGTAAGCGTAGGACCGATTATAATCAGCCCCAGCATCTT.

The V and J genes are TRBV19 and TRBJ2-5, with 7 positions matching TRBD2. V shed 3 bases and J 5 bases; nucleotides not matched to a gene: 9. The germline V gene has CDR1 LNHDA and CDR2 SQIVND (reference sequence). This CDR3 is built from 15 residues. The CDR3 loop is CASSMTGGSAETQYF. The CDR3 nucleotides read TGTGCCAGTAGTATGACTGGCGGGAGCGCGGAGACCCAGTACTTC.

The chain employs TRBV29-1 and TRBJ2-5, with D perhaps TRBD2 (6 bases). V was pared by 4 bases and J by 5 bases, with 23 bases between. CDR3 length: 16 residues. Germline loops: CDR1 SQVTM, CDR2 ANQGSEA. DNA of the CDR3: TGCAGCGTTGGCCGGGGGACTGGGGTAACCGGGGAGACCCAGTACTTC. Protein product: CSVGRGTGVTGETQYF.

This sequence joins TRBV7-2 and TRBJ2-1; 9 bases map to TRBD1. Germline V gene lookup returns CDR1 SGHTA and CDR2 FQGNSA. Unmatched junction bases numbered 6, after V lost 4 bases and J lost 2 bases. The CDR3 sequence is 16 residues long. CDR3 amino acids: CASSSTGTGTYNEQFF. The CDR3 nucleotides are TGTGCCAGCAGCTCAACCGGGACAGGGACCTACAATGAGCAGTTCTTC.

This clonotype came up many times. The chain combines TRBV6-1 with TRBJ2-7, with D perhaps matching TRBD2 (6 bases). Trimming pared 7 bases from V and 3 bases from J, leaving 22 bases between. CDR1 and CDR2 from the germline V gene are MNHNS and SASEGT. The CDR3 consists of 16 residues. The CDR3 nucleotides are TGTGCCAGCATCAGAATCTCTTGGGGAGGATTCTACGAGCAGTACTTC. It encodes CASIRISWGGFYEQYF.

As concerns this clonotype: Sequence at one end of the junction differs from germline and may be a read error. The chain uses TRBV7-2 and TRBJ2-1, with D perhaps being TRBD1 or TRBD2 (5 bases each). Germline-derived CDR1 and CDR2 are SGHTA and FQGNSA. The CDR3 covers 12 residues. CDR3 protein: CASTLGVVEQSF. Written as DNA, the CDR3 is TGTGCCAGCACCTTGGGGGTCGTTGAGCAGTCCTTC. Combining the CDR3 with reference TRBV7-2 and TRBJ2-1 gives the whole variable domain GAGVSQSPSNKVTEKGKDVELRCDPISGHTALYWYRQSLGQGLEFLIYFQGNSAPDKSGLPSDRFSAERTGGSVSTLTIQRTQQEDSAVYLCASTLGVVEQSFGPGTRLTVL.

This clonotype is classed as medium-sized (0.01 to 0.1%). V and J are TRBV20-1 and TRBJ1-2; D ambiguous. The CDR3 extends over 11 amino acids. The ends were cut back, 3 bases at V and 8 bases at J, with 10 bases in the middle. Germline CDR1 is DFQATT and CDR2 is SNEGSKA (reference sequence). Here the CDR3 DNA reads TGCAGTGCTAGGTCGGCTCGGGGCTACACCTTC. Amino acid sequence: CSARSARGYTF.

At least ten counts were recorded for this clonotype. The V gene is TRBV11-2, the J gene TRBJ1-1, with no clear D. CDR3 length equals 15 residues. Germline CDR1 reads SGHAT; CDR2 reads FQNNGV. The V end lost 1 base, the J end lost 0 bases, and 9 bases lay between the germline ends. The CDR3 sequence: CASSLALVMNTEAFF. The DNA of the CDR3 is TGTGCCAGCAGCTTAGCATTAGTTATGAACACTGAAGCTTTCTTT.

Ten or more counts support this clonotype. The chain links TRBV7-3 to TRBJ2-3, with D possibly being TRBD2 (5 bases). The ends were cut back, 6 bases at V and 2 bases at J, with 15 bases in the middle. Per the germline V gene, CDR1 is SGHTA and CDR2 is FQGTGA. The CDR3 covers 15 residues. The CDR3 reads CASSQSRGDTDTQYF. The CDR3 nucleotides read TGTGCCAGCAGTCAAAGCCGGGGAGACACAGATACGCAGTATTTT.